This T cell receptor (beta chain) comes out of a study of cytomegalovirus exposure and HLA in healthy donors. The CDR3 is made up of 16 amino acids. Per germline, CDR1 SGHTA and CDR2 FQGNSA. V was clipped by 2 bases and J by 5 bases; unmatched bases: 6. A note on this clone: Its specificity is unknown.

Vbeta (60) and Jbeta (13) primers were used in the PCR. This table comes from immunoSEQ multiplex PCR, and its TCRdb copy is limited to in-frame clones, with some not included. The sample includes 190,000 or so clones, 82% of them seen just once. Study results and caveats: An assumption of roughly uniform sequencing depth across donors underlay the presence/absence analyses. In a later analysis, at a false discovery rate of 0.05, roughly 17,000 TCR beta sequences were associated with HLA alleles. Specificity of a few CMV-associated chains for CMV antigens was verified in vitro.

The chain recombines TRBV7-2 with TRBJ2-5; TRBD1 aligns across 12 bases. This clonotype originated in a boy aged 2 to 10 in good health and CMV-seronegative. The sample was PBMCs. CDR3 loop: CASSLQGQGARETQYF. The CDR3 DNA is TGTGCCAGCAGCTTACAGGGACAGGGGGCGCGTGAGACCCAGTACTTC. The whole variable domain, remainder taken from reference TRBV7-2 and TRBJ2-5, is GAGVSQSPSNKVTEKGKDVELRCDPISGHTALYWYRQSLGQGLEFLIYFQGNSAPDKSGLPSDRFSAERTGGSVSTLTIQRTQQEDSAVYLCASSLQGQGARETQYFGPGTRLLVL.